What follows describes a single T cell receptor (beta chain). Its antigen target is currently unknown. Per-base quality was not reported, and no clone a single base away is much larger than it. The CDR3 regions of human TCRbeta chains were analyzed by immunosequencing. The paper's data handling went like this. TCRs in the repertoires were compared against a reference library of SARS-CoV-2-specific TCRs that had been generated with the MIRA antigen-specificity platform. Breadth was defined as the fraction of unique TCRs that were SARS-CoV-2-associated, and depth was defined as the fraction of total T cells that were SARS-CoV-2-associated. Using the MIRA data, each spike-specific TCR was assigned both to the spike region to which the TCR was reactive and to a CD4 or CD8 class. Log10-transformed breadth and depth values were compared by one-way ANOVA with Sidak's multiple comparisons tests. The table was pulled from immuneACCESS by TCRdb, which kept in-frame rearrangements only. Such tables lose some clones; where checked, under half of the loss comes from unresolved V genes, and the rest has no known cause. The D gene and trimming were derived from the DNA, and the V and J assignments and clone size from that table. This sample lists about 50,000 clones; approximately 85% were detected once. The top ten clonotypes cover 15% to 20% of the sample.

The entry originates in a study of T cell responses to AZD1222 COVID-19 vaccine (dated by TCRdb to the early 2020s). Regarding the complete study: TCR sequencing was performed for 230 to 250 trial participants, of whom about 200 were given two doses of AZD1222 and around 26 were given two doses of MenACWY control vaccine. Enrollment into the trials was organized by age into subgroups of 18-55, 56-69 and 70-plus years, and those subgroups contained about 150, 27 and 61 TCR-sequenced participants, respectively. Summary of the overall study and its limitations: Most participants were white British and females outnumbered males, and the authors suggested that clonal diversity may have been underestimated. After two AZD1222 doses, both the breadth and the depth of spike-specific TCRs were significantly higher than at day 0 and than in MenACWY recipients. Because no samples from the day 14 peak response were available, repertoires could be characterized only after the peak T cell response. Reportedly, close to half of the unique spike-specific TCRs recognized epitopes lying outside the regions that are mutated in the B.1.351 and B.1.1.7 variants. The 56-69-year group was small, and its depth increase did not reach significance, likely because of low power. Conclusions about previously exposed vaccinees are limited, since just six or seven AZD1222 recipients were seropositive for SARS-CoV-2 at baseline. CD4 TCRs associated with the vaccine covered the entire spike protein, and the dominant responses were in regions 160-218 and 743-854.

The time point label, as the study defines it: baseline before first vaccination. Per the publication, the treatment or condition label means: meningococcal conjugate vaccine given as trial control. Vaccinee samples were obtained from the UK trials COV001 and COV002, which included a single-blind randomized controlled phase 2/3 trial of AZD1222 (ChAdOx1 nCoV-19) in healthy adults. For TCRbeta chain sequencing, PBMC samples were collected from trial participants at day 0 and at day 28 after the second dose. Including cysteine and phenylalanine, the CDR3 has 13 amino acids. This entry keeps only the CDR3 DNA: 39 bases, framed from base 1. Reading the germline V gene (reference sequence) gives CDR1 SEHNR and CDR2 FQNEAQ.

The material sequenced was peripheral blood, taken on day 0 of MenACWY control vaccination. The sequence was obtained from an adult in good health. The chain links TRBV7-9 with TRBJ2-7; the junction holds 7 bases that match TRBD2. CDR3 reads: CAGRGGNSYEQYF. The bases are TGTGCGGGGAGGGGCGGTAACTCCTACGAGCAGTACTTC.